The clone carrying this T cell receptor (beta chain) was seen only a few times. This sample was taken from a study of T cell changes during pregnancy in multiple sclerosis. This CDR3 spans 14 amino acids. Germline CDR1 MDHEN, CDR2 SYDVKM. Deletions cut 2 bases from V and 8 bases from J, with 12 bases between. Method: immunoSEQ multiplex PCR; TCRdb's copy keeps in-frame clones and lacks some. The repertoire holds more than 80,000 clones, with roughly 92% as singletons. J is TRBJ1-4 and V is TRBV28; unclear D gene. This material consisted of peripheral blood, taken after pregnancy. This TCR was recovered from a female donor with multiple sclerosis, enrolled in a pregnancy study. CDR3 in amino acids: CASSLPGLGEKLFF. As DNA, the CDR3 is TGTGCCAGCAGTTTACCAGGTCTTGGGGAAAAACTGTTTTTT.